The 25 T cell receptor beta chains presented below share a single source sample, sequenced in a study of blood T cell repertoires in COVID-19. The repertoire was sequenced with immunoSEQ multiplex PCR; TCRdb's copy has only in-frame clones and lacks some. The sample lists some 190,000 clones, 84% occurring once. The sequencing sample was made of peripheral blood. The origin of the receptors is a human donor in a cohort sampled during active COVID-19.

The chain employs TRBV10-3 and TRBJ1-1; D gene unclear. From germline, CDR1 is ENHRY and CDR2 SYGVKD. Trimming took off 0 bases at V and 10 bases at J, with 12 bases between the two ends. This CDR3 is built from 13 residues. The CDR3: CAISESEGLGAFF. DNA of the CDR3: TGTGCCATCAGTGAGTCGGAGGGCCTTGGAGCTTTCTTT.

The chain carries TRBV2 and TRBJ1-1; D may be TRBD1 (6 bases). CDR3 length: 14 amino acids. Germline lookup yields CDR1 SNHLY and CDR2 FYNNEI. V was pared by 6 bases and J by 1 base, with 12 bases between. The CDR3 protein is CASRALGGNTEAFF. CDR3 bases: TGTGCCAGCAGGGCACTAGGGGGGAACACTGAAGCTTTCTTT.

The chain combines TRBV30 with TRBJ2-2, with 11 bases that match TRBD2. This CDR3 spans 14 amino acids. The germline V gene encodes CDR1 GTSNPN and CDR2 SVGIG (reference sequence). V lost 3 bases and J lost 7; bases outside the gene matches: 4. The DNA for the CDR3 is TGTGCCTGGAGACTAGCGGGAGCGATCGGGGAGCTGTTTTTT. It yields the protein CAWRLAGAIGELFF.

About this clone: Other DNA sequences in this sample translate to the same CDR3. This sequence joins TRBV7-2 and TRBJ1-2, with 9 bases fitting TRBD1. V lost 5 bases, J lost 5 bases, and 3 bases stayed unmatched. The CDR3 spans 13 residues. The germline CDR1 and CDR2 sequences are SGHTA and FQGNSA. The CDR3 DNA sequence: TGTGCCAGCAGCGCGGGACAGGGTTATGGCTACACCTTC. Translation gives CASSAGQGYGYTF.

This chain connects TRBV7-9 to TRBJ1-6, with 7 bases identical to TRBD1. The V segment lost 4 bases and the J segment 9 bases; nucleotides outside the gene matches: 9. The germline V gene has CDR1 SEHNR and CDR2 FQNEAQ (reference sequence). This CDR3 spans 15 amino acids. The CDR3 is CASSSPTGTVSPLHF. The CDR3 nucleotides are TGTGCCAGCAGCTCACCGACAGGGACGGTTTCACCCCTCCACTTT.

The gene calls are TRBV28 and TRBJ2-3; 7 positions agree with TRBD1. The J segment lost 1 base and the V segment lost 5 bases, leaving 3 bases of the junction unmatched. Germline V gene lookup returns CDR1 MDHEN and CDR2 SYDVKM. The CDR3 spans 14 residues. In DNA, the CDR3 is TGTGCCAGCAGTCCAGGACAGGGCACAGATACGCAGTATTTT. Amino acids: CASSPGQGTDTQYF.

The chain combines TRBV29-1 with TRBJ2-3, with TRBD2 matching 9 bases. Trimming removed 4 bases from V and 1 base from J; junction bases left unmatched: 6. CDR1 SQVTM and CDR2 ANQGSEA come from the germline V gene. This CDR3 is 15 amino acids long. This CDR3 is CSVVGGRAGTDTQYF. CDR3 in DNA: TGCAGCGTTGTTGGCGGGAGGGCTGGCACAGATACGCAGTATTTT.

The chain links TRBV5-1 to TRBJ2-7, with 9 nucleotides matching TRBD2. Germline V gene sequence: CDR1 SGHRS, CDR2 YFSETQ. The CDR3 is made up of 15 amino acids. Trimming at V came to 4 bases and at J to 7 bases, leaving 12 bases not matched to a gene. CDR3 amino acids: CASSPSGALAEEQYF. CDR3 DNA: TGCGCCAGCAGCCCTAGCGGGGCCCTGGCGGAAGAGCAGTACTTC.

This clone was seen a handful of times. The gene calls are TRBV21-1 and TRBJ2-2; no DNA check was done on the table's D call, TRBD1. TRBV21-1 is a known pseudogene. This CDR3 is built from 15 residues. Here the CDR3 reads CASSTRTAHTGELFF. CDR3 bases: TGTGCCAGCAGCACCCGGACAGCTCACACCGGGGAGCTGTTTTTT.

The V gene is TRBV27, the J gene TRBJ1-5; 9 positions agree with TRBD1. The CDR3 contains 16 residues. The junction had 5 bases not matched to a gene; V was cut back by 3 bases and J by 2 bases. Germline V lookup: CDR1 MNHEY, CDR2 SMNVEV (reference sequence). CDR3 DNA sequence: TGTGCCAGCAGTTTCTGGGGACAGGGAGGCAATCAGCCCCAGCATTTT. This translates into CASSFWGQGGNQPQHF.

This chain links TRBV5-1 with TRBJ2-3; D ambiguous. Trimming cost V 4 bases and J 5 bases, with 8 bases left between them. The CDR3 is 12 residues long. Germline CDR1 SGHRS, CDR2 YFSETQ. CDR3 sequence (DNA): TGCGCCAGCAGCCCGGAGATAGATACGCAGTATTTT. It encodes CASSPEIDTQYF.

The J gene is TRBJ2-7, the V gene TRBV29-1, with a tentative D call TRBD1 (5 bases). The CDR3 has 12 amino acids. The V and J ends lost 4 bases and 3 bases respectively, with 10 bases between them. The germline CDR1 and CDR2 sequences are SQVTM and ANQGSEA. CDR3 sequence: CSVGTRVYEQYF. CDR3 nucleotide sequence: TGCAGCGTTGGGACAAGGGTCTACGAGCAGTACTTC.

The V and J genes are TRBV28 and TRBJ1-5; TRBD1 might be the D (6 bases). Germline values: CDR1 MDHEN, CDR2 SYDVKM. This CDR3 contains 14 residues. Deletions cut 6 bases from V and 6 bases from J, with 15 bases between. CDR3 region: CASSPTGMGQPQHF. The CDR3 DNA reads TGTGCCAGCAGCCCCACAGGGATGGGTCAGCCCCAGCATTTT.

V and J are TRBV20-1 and TRBJ2-5; D is uncertain. Germline V gives CDR1 DFQATT, CDR2 SNEGSKA (reference sequence). Trimming took off 3 bases at V and 1 base at J, with 15 bases between the two ends. The CDR3 is made up of 15 amino acids. DNA of the CDR3: TGCAGTGCTAGTATTGCTCAACAGATCCAAGAGACCCAGTACTTC. It is translated as CSASIAQQIQETQYF.

This chain connects TRBV4-2 to TRBJ2-1, with 9 bases lining up with TRBD2. The CDR3 contains 16 residues. Trimming removed 4 bases from V and 0 bases from J; junction bases left unmatched: 4. Germline V lookup: CDR1 LGHNA, CDR2 YNFKEQ. The CDR3 DNA is TGTGCCAGCAGCCTCTCAGCGGGGGGCTCCTACAATGAGCAGTTCTTC. Translated, it gives CASSLSAGGSYNEQFF.

The V and J genes are TRBV18 and TRBJ1-2, with 8 bases aligning to TRBD1. Trimming took 6 bases from V and 12 from J; bases not matched to a gene: 6. The V gene's germline CDR1 is KGHSH and CDR2 LQKENI. CDR3 length: 11 residues. The CDR3 here is CASSERRGHTF. In DNA, the CDR3 is TGTGCCAGCTCGGAGCGCAGGGGGCACACCTTC.

The genes are TRBV15 and TRBJ1-3, with D uncertain. With 0 bases removed from V and 8 bases from J, the gap between germline ends came to 5 bases. The V gene's germline CDR1 is LNHNV and CDR2 YYDKDF (reference sequence). This CDR3 spans 12 amino acids. CDR3 sequence reads: CATSRDGYTIYF. In nucleotides, the CDR3 is TGTGCCACCAGCAGAGACGGGTACACCATATATTTT.

The chain recombines TRBV6-5 with TRBJ2-1; TRBD2 is a possible D gene (6 bases). The germline V and J ends were trimmed by 8 bases and 4 bases, with 9 bases remaining between them. Per germline, CDR1 MNHEY and CDR2 SVGAGI. The CDR3 covers 12 residues. In nucleotides, the CDR3 is TGTGCCAGCGGGAGGACGTACAATGAGCAGTTCTTC. Amino acid sequence: CASGRTYNEQFF.

This clone was found a few times. The gene calls are TRBV7-9 and TRBJ2-2, with TRBD2 as a possible D gene (6 bases). There are 14 residues in the CDR3. Looked up from germline, CDR1 is SEHNR and CDR2 is FQNEAQ (reference sequence). V was clipped by 5 bases and J by 3 bases, with 10 bases between them. DNA of the CDR3: TGTGCCAGCAGCCGGGACTCCTACACCGGGGAGCTGTTTTTT. Protein: CASSRDSYTGELFF.

The chain is built from TRBV27 and TRBJ1-1; 7 positions match TRBD1. From germline, CDR1 is MNHEY and CDR2 SMNVEV (reference sequence). V lost 7 bases and J lost 8; bases outside the gene matches: 10. The CDR3 covers 13 residues. The CDR3 reads CASKRQGMTEAFF. CDR3 DNA sequence: TGTGCCAGCAAGAGACAGGGAATGACCGAAGCTTTCTTT.

This chain uses TRBV7-2 with TRBJ1-1; D uncertain. The V gene lost 5 bases and the J gene lost 6 bases, with 19 bases spanning the gap. This CDR3 has 15 residues. Germline V CDR1 and CDR2: SGHTA, FQGNSA. The CDR3 region has the DNA TGTGCCAGCAGCCGCACCTATGGTCCCGCCGCTGAAGCTTTCTTT. As protein: CASSRTYGPAAEAFF.

V is TRBV6-2 or TRBV6-3 and J is TRBJ2-4; D call uncertain. V was shortened by 5 bases and J by 15 bases, with 20 bases between the two germline ends. This CDR3 has 13 residues. CDR1 and CDR2 from the germline V gene are MNHEY and SVGEGT. This CDR3 is CASSTSPEPSSYF. CDR3 coding DNA: TGTGCCAGCAGTACCTCCCCTGAGCCTTCCTCGTACTTC.

V and J are TRBV4-1 and TRBJ1-5; D gene unclear. CDR1 is MGHRA and CDR2 is YSYEKL in the germline V gene. The CDR3 spans 17 residues. V gave up 0 bases and J gave up 0 bases, with 12 bases separating them. CDR3 in DNA: TGCGCCAGCAGCCAAGAGAAGGTCGACTATAGCAATCAGCCCCAGCATTTT. Its translation is CASSQEKVDYSNQPQHF.

The chain couples TRBV7-2 to TRBJ1-2; D gene uncertain. Trimming left V 1 base short and J 0 bases short, with 21 bases between. Germline V gene sequence: CDR1 SGHTA, CDR2 FQGNSA. The CDR3 consists of 19 residues. CDR3 nucleotide sequence: TGTGCCAGCAGCTTAGTATCCGGAGGTTGGGGAACCTCTAACTATGGCTACACCTTC. This translates into CASSLVSGGWGTSNYGYTF.

On this clone itself: One junction end does not reproduce the germline sequence, and a read error may be involved. The V and J genes are TRBV9 and TRBJ2-5, with 12 bases lining up with TRBD1. Germline V gene sequence: CDR1 SGDLS, CDR2 YYNGEE. The CDR3 is made up of 16 amino acids. The CDR3 nucleotides read TGTGCCCGCAGCCCGGGGGGGGACAGGGGGCGAGAGACCCAGTACTTC. Translated: CARSPGGDRGRETQYF.